A single sample is the source of the 11 T cell receptor beta chains below, sequenced in a study of identical twins. TCRdb independently ran MiXCR on the 5' RACE reads; one entry per CDR3 protein. Of some 590,000 distinct CDR3 sequences listed, 7.5% to 10% were seen once; the top ten hold approximately 3.2%. The data also belong to a second study, concerning yellow fever vaccine responses in identical twins.

Input material: PBMCs. The source is a woman under 30 in good health.

The table lists this clonotype with a few counts. This chain uses TRBV7-9 with TRBJ1-2; 10 bases match TRBD1. V lost 5 bases, J lost 5 bases, and 5 bases stayed unmatched. Germline V gene sequence: CDR1 SEHNR, CDR2 FQNEAQ (reference sequence). This CDR3 contains 14 residues. The CDR3 DNA reads as TGTGCCAGCAGCCCTCGGACAGGGGGATATGGCTACACCTTC. It specifies CASSPRTGGYGYTF.

The chain recombines TRBV11-2 with TRBJ1-1; 8 positions match TRBD1. CDR1 is SGHAT and CDR2 is FQNNGV in the germline V gene. V lost 5 bases and J lost 0; bases outside the gene matches: 8. The CDR3 consists of 16 residues. CDR3: CASSAHRGSMNTEAFF. In DNA, the CDR3 is TGTGCCAGCAGCGCCCACAGGGGGTCGATGAACACTGAAGCTTTCTTT.

The chain links TRBV19 to TRBJ2-6, with a weak D call TRBD1 (5 bases). Looked up from germline, CDR1 is LNHDA and CDR2 is SQIVND (reference sequence). The CDR3 runs to 16 residues. The V end lost 3 bases, the J end lost 0 bases, and 9 bases lay between the germline ends. DNA of the CDR3: TGTGCCAGTAGTATCCAGGGCGTCTCTGGGGCCAACGTCCTGACTTTC. It encodes CASSIQGVSGANVLTF.

The chain has TRBV12-3 or TRBV12-4 and TRBJ2-1; D tentatively fits TRBD1 or TRBD2 (6 bases each). This CDR3 contains 17 residues. The ends were cut back, 6 bases at V and 3 bases at J, with 21 bases in the middle. In DNA form, the CDR3 reads TGTGCCAGCAGCCTCGGACGAGGAGGGGGTCGCTACAATGAGCAGTTCTTC. Amino acid sequence: CASSLGRGGGRYNEQFF.

The chain carries TRBV27 and TRBJ2-7; 7 positions agree with TRBD2. There are 16 residues in the CDR3. The trim removed 5 bases at V and 6 bases at J, leaving 16 bases unmatched. Looked up from germline, CDR1 is MNHEY and CDR2 is SMNVEV (reference sequence). The CDR3 protein is CASSPNRLAGPGEQYF. CDR3 in DNA: TGTGCCAGCAGTCCTAATCGACTAGCAGGTCCCGGCGAGCAGTACTTC.

The rearrangement uses TRBV5-1 and TRBJ2-7; 10 bases agree with TRBD1. Germline V gene sequence: CDR1 SGHRS, CDR2 YFSETQ. The CDR3 consists of 16 residues. After removal of 2 bases from V and 5 bases from J, the junction contained 10 bases not matched to a gene. In DNA, the CDR3 is TGCGCCAGCAGCTTAACCGGGACAGGGGTTATCGACGAGCAGTACTTC. It codes for CASSLTGTGVIDEQYF.

This clonotype was picked up many times. The chain is built from TRBV7-2 and TRBJ2-3; D is uncertain. V lost 0 bases, J lost 6 bases, and 7 bases lay in between. Germline V CDR1 and CDR2: SGHTA, FQGNSA. The CDR3 is 13 residues long. The CDR3 loop reads CASSLASFDTQYF. The CDR3, as DNA: TGTGCCAGCAGCTTAGCCTCTTTCGATACGCAGTATTTT.

This clonotype was observed at least ten times. This chain connects TRBV27 to TRBJ1-5, with 12 bases identical to TRBD1. The trim removed 5 bases at V and 7 bases at J, leaving 9 bases unmatched. CDR1 is MNHEY and CDR2 is SMNVEV in the germline V gene (reference sequence). This CDR3 contains 16 residues. CDR3 sequence reads: CASSPGQGAVKQPQHF. As DNA, the CDR3 is TGTGCCAGCAGTCCGGGACAGGGGGCGGTTAAGCAGCCCCAGCATTTT.

This clonotype was found a few times. This chain links TRBV7-9 with TRBJ2-3; 7 bases line up with TRBD2. Trimming cost V 5 bases and J 2 bases; bases outside gene matches: 10. The CDR3 has 16 amino acids. CDR1 is SEHNR, CDR2 FQNEAQ, per germline (reference sequence). CDR3 loop: CASSRTGLQFTDTQYF. The CDR3, as DNA: TGTGCCAGCAGCCGAACGGGACTACAATTCACAGATACGCAGTATTTT.

The table lists this clonotype with a few counts. An end of the junction does not agree with germline; a read error may underlie this. This chain joins TRBV7-7 and TRBJ2-3, with unresolved D. Germline V gene lookup returns CDR1 SSHAT and CDR2 FNYEAQ (reference sequence). The CDR3 runs 16 residues. This chain's CDR3 is CASSLSWAFGTDTQYF. CDR3 coding DNA: TGTGCTAGCAGCTTGTCCTGGGCGTTCGGCACAGATACGCAGTATTTT.

The chain couples TRBV20-1 to TRBJ2-3; a possible D gene is TRBD2 (5 bases). Trimming removed 0 bases at V and 1 base at J, with 11 bases between. This CDR3 contains 15 residues. Germline-derived CDR1 and CDR2 are DFQATT and SNEGSKA (reference sequence). CDR3 protein: CSARDLAGRTDTQYF. CDR3 coding DNA: TGCAGTGCTAGAGATTTGGCGGGTCGCACAGATACGCAGTATTTT.